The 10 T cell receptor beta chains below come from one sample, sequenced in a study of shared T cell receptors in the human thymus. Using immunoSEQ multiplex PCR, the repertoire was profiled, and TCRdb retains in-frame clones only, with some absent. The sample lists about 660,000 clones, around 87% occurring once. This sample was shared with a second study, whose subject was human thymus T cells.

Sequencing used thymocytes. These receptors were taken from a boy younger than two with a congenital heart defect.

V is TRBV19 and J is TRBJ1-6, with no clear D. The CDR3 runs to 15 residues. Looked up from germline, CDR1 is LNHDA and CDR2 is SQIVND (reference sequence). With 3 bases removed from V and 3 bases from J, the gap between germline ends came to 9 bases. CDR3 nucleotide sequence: TGTGCCAGTAGTATCACGAGTATCTATAATTCACCCCTCCACTTT. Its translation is CASSITSIYNSPLHF.

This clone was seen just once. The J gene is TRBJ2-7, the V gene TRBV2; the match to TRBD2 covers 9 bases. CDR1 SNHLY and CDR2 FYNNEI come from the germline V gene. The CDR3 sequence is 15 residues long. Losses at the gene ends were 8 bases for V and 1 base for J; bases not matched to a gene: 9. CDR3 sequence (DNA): TGTGCCAGCTTAAAGCGGGGGGCCAGATCCTACGAGCAGTACTTC. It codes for CASLKRGARSYEQYF.

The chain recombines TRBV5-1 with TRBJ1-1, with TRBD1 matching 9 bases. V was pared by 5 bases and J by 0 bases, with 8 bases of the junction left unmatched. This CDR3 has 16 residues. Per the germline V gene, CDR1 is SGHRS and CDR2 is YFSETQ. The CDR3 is CASRSVDRGVNTEAFF. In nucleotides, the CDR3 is TGCGCCAGCAGGTCCGTGGACAGGGGAGTGAACACTGAAGCTTTCTTT.

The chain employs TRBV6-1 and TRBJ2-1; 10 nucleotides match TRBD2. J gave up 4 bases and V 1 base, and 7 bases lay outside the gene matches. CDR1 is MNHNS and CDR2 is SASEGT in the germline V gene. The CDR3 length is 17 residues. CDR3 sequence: CASSEGERGGYYNEQFF. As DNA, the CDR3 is TGTGCCAGCAGTGAAGGGGAGCGGGGGGGTTATTACAATGAGCAGTTCTTC.

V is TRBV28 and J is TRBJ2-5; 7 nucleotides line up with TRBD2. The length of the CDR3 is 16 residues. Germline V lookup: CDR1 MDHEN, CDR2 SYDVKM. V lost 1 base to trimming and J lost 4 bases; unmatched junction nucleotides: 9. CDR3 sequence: CASSLLGLGGRETQYF. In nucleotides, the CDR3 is TGTGCCAGCAGTTTATTGGGTCTGGGAGGGAGAGAGACCCAGTACTTC.

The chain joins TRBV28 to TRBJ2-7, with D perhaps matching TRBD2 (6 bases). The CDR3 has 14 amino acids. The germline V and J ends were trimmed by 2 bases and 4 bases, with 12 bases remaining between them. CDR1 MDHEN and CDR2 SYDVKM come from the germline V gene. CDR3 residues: CASSLSSGVYEQYF. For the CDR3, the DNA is TGTGCCAGCAGTTTAAGTTCGGGGGTTTACGAGCAGTACTTC. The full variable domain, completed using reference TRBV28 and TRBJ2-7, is DVKVTQSSRYLVKRTGEKVFLECVQDMDHENMFWYRQDPGLGLRLIYFSYDVKMKEKGDIPEGYSVSREKKERFSLILESASTNQTSMYLCASSLSSGVYEQYFGPGTRLTVT.

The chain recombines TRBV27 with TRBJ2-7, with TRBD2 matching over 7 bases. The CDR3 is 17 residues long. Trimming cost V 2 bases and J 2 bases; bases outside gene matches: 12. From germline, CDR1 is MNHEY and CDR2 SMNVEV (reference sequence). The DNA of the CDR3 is TGTGCCAGCAGTTTAGCCCTAGGCGCGGGGGAAACCTACGAGCAGTACTTC. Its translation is CASSLALGAGETYEQYF.

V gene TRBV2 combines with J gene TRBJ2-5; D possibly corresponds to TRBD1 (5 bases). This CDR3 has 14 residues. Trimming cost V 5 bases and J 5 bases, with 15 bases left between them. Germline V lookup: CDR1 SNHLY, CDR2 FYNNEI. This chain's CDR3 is CASSTERGEETQYF. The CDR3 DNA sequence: TGTGCCAGCAGTACCGAAAGGGGCGAGGAGACCCAGTACTTC.

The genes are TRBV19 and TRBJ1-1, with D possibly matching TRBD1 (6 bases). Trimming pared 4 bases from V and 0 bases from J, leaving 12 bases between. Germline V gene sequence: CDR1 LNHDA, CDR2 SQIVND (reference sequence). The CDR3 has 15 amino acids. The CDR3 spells CASSTGQFMNTEAFF. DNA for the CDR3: TGTGCCAGTAGTACCGGACAGTTCATGAACACTGAAGCTTTCTTT.

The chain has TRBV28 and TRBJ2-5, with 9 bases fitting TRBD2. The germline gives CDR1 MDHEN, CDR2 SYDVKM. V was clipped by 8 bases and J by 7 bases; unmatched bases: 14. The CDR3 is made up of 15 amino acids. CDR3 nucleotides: TGTGCCAGCTCGGTGGCTAGCGGGATTGAAGGGACCCAGTACTTC. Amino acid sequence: CASSVASGIEGTQYF.